Presented here are 19 T cell receptor beta chains from one specimen sequenced in a study of shared T cell receptors in the human thymus. Method: immunoSEQ multiplex PCR; TCRdb's copy keeps in-frame clones and lacks some. This sample yields a few hundred thousand clones, of which roughly 94% are seen a single time; approximately 0.02% belongs to the top ten. Input material: thymocytes. These receptors all stem from a human donor.

This chain uses TRBV5-8 with TRBJ1-2; D gene uncertain. The V end was cut by 3 bases, the J end by 6 bases, with 12 bases between. CDR1 SGHTS and CDR2 YDEGEE come from the germline V gene. CDR3 length: 13 amino acids. The CDR3 loop reads CASSSGLVNGYTF. Here the CDR3 DNA reads TGTGCCAGCAGCTCCGGACTAGTAAATGGCTACACCTTC.

V usage is TRBV15 and J usage is TRBJ2-1; D uncertain. Looked up from germline, CDR1 is LNHNV and CDR2 is YYDKDF (reference sequence). This CDR3 is 17 amino acids long. The ends were cut back, 5 bases at V and 2 bases at J, with 19 bases in the middle. CDR3 region: CATSRAETALAYNEQFF. CDR3 in DNA: TGTGCCACCAGCCGGGCAGAGACGGCTCTGGCCTACAATGAGCAGTTCTTC.

The chain carries TRBV18 and TRBJ2-2, with D unresolved. The V end lost 3 bases, the J end lost 4 bases, and 12 bases lay between the germline ends. The CDR3 has 15 residues. The germline CDR1 and CDR2 sequences are KGHSH and LQKENI. Written as DNA, the CDR3 is TGTGCCAGCTCACCGCTGAGTCGTGGCACCGGGGAGCTGTTTTTT. Translation: CASSPLSRGTGELFF.

The chain uses TRBV14 and TRBJ1-1; D perhaps matches TRBD1 (5 bases). The V gene's germline CDR1 is SGHDN and CDR2 FVKESK. Trimming left V 1 base short and J 5 bases short, with 20 bases between. This CDR3 contains 17 residues. CDR3 sequence: CASSQGRREGKRTEAFF. DNA of the CDR3: TGTGCCAGCAGCCAAGGTCGGAGGGAGGGGAAGAGAACTGAAGCTTTCTTT.

The CDR3 sequence: CASSDRKGHDSNQPQHF. CDR3 bases: TGTGCCAGCAGTGATCGTAAAGGACACGATAGCAATCAGCCCCAGCATTTT. This rearrangement joins TRBV6-4 to TRBJ1-5, with D perhaps matching TRBD1 (5 bases). V lost 3 bases and J lost 0, with 15 bases in between. The CDR3 is made up of 17 amino acids. Germline values: CDR1 MRHNA, CDR2 SNTAGT.

The chain uses TRBV14 and TRBJ2-7, with D perhaps TRBD2 (6 bases). The CDR3 is 13 residues long. The germline V gene encodes CDR1 SGHDN and CDR2 FVKESK. Deletions cut 4 bases from V and 4 bases from J, with 11 bases between. CDR3 residues: CASSPGLKYEQYF. The CDR3 nucleotides read TGTGCCAGCAGCCCGGGACTGAAATACGAGCAGTACTTC.

J is TRBJ2-5 and V is TRBV2; 8 positions agree with TRBD1. V dropped 2 bases and J dropped 4; count of bases not matched to a gene: 3. From germline, CDR1 is SNHLY and CDR2 FYNNEI. The CDR3 contains 14 residues. The CDR3 sequence is CASSELQGGETQYF. CDR3 nucleotide sequence: TGTGCCAGCAGTGAATTACAGGGGGGAGAGACCCAGTACTTC.

V usage is TRBV25-1 and J usage is TRBJ2-1; no clear D. Trimming stripped 3 bases from V and 8 bases from J, with 11 bases between. This CDR3 is built from 13 residues. Germline-derived CDR1 and CDR2 are MGHDK and SYGVNS. This chain's CDR3 is CASSDEASHEQFF. CDR3 DNA: TGTGCCAGCAGTGATGAAGCGTCTCATGAGCAGTTCTTC.

The V and J genes are TRBV2 and TRBJ1-3; D is unresolved. The CDR3 covers 14 residues. Trimming removed 6 bases at V and 6 bases at J, with 15 bases between. CDR1 is SNHLY, CDR2 FYNNEI, per germline. As DNA, the CDR3 is TGTGCCAGCAGGGGTCCGGGCGACCCAAACACCATATATTTT. This codes for CASRGPGDPNTIYF.

The J gene is TRBJ2-5, the V gene TRBV19; D remains unclear. Per the germline V gene, CDR1 is LNHDA and CDR2 is SQIVND (reference sequence). The CDR3 loop spans 14 amino acids. With 5 bases removed from V and 4 bases from J, the gap between germline ends came to 14 bases. The CDR3: CASSGVRGPETQYF. For the CDR3, the DNA is TGTGCCAGTAGTGGGGTCCGCGGCCCAGAGACCCAGTACTTC.

The gene calls are TRBV27 and TRBJ2-7, with D perhaps TRBD2 (6 bases). Germline-derived CDR1 and CDR2 are MNHEY and SMNVEV (reference sequence). The CDR3 is made up of 15 amino acids. Trimming took off 0 bases at V and 3 bases at J, with 12 bases between the two ends. CDR3 region: CASSLSRGLFYEQYF. The CDR3 DNA is TGTGCCAGCAGTTTATCGAGGGGACTCTTCTACGAGCAGTACTTC.

The chain employs TRBV7-2 and TRBJ2-3; TRBD2 matches at 12 bases. Germline CDR1 is SGHTA and CDR2 is FQGNSA. V lost 6 bases to trimming and J lost 0 bases; unmatched junction nucleotides: 4. The CDR3 extends over 16 amino acids. As DNA, the CDR3 is TGTGCCAGCAGGGCCGGGACTAGCGGGAGCACAGATACGCAGTATTTT. Amino acids: CASRAGTSGSTDTQYF.

This clone was seen just once. The chain is built from TRBV15 and TRBJ2-3; possibly TRBD1 for D (6 bases). CDR3 size: 14 residues. CDR1 LNHNV and CDR2 YYDKDF come from the germline V gene (reference sequence). V was trimmed by 6 bases and J by 3 bases, leaving 13 bases between them. The CDR3, as DNA: TGTGCCACCAGTTTGGCAGGGGTGACAGATACGCAGTATTTT. Translated, it gives CATSLAGVTDTQYF.

The gene calls are TRBV4-1 and TRBJ1-2; D gene ambiguous. The CDR3 extends over 17 amino acids. CDR1 and CDR2 (germline): MGHRA, YSYEKL. Trimming stripped 1 base from V and 6 bases from J, with 21 bases between. CDR3 nucleotide sequence: TGCGCCAGCAGCCAAGTAGAGGAGTCGGGAGCCCTTGATGGCTACACCTTC. Translation: CASSQVEESGALDGYTF.

The chain carries TRBV19 and TRBJ2-1, with 12 nucleotides matching TRBD2. J was trimmed by 4 bases and V by 4 bases; bases with no gene match: 8. Germline V lookup: CDR1 LNHDA, CDR2 SQIVND (reference sequence). This CDR3 contains 17 residues. CDR3 loop: CASSTRLAGAGYNEQFF. CDR3 coding DNA: TGTGCCAGTAGTACACGACTAGCGGGAGCTGGGTACAATGAGCAGTTCTTC.

CDR3 coding DNA: TGTGCCAGCAGCCCGGACCCGAATTGGCCCCAGCATTTT. This encodes CASSPDPNWPQHF. The chain couples TRBV7-9 to TRBJ1-5; D gene uncertain. The CDR3 is 13 residues long. CDR1 is SEHNR, CDR2 FQNEAQ, per germline (reference sequence). V was clipped by 5 bases and J by 9 bases, with 14 bases between them.

The chain combines TRBV5-4 with TRBJ2-5; no clear D gene. V lost 4 bases and J lost 1, with 8 bases in between. CDR1 and CDR2 (germline): SGHNT, YYREEE (reference sequence). The CDR3 has 13 amino acids. The CDR3 loop reads CASSIGLQETQYF. The CDR3 nucleotides read TGTGCCAGCAGCATAGGTCTCCAAGAGACCCAGTACTTC.

The chain recombines TRBV27 with TRBJ1-1; 9 nucleotides agree with TRBD1. Germline-derived CDR1 and CDR2 are MNHEY and SMNVEV (reference sequence). The CDR3 loop spans 14 amino acids. J was trimmed by 8 bases and V by 5 bases; bases with no gene match: 9. CDR3 sequence reads: CASSPLLGTGEAFF. CDR3 DNA sequence: TGTGCCAGCAGTCCGTTGTTGGGGACAGGGGAAGCTTTCTTT.

The V gene is TRBV19, the J gene TRBJ1-4; no firm D call. The CDR3 loop spans 15 amino acids. With 5 bases removed from V and 0 bases from J, the gap between germline ends came to 10 bases. Looked up from germline, CDR1 is LNHDA and CDR2 is SQIVND (reference sequence). As DNA, the CDR3 is TGTGCCAGTAGTTTTCGGTCTGCAACTAATGAAAAACTGTTTTTT. Translating gives CASSFRSATNEKLFF. Looking up the rest from reference TRBV19 and TRBJ1-4 gives the full variable domain: DGGITQSPKYLFRKEGQNVTLSCEQNLNHDAMYWYRQDPGQGLRLIYYSQIVNDFQKGDIAEGYSVSREKKESFPLTVTSAQKNPTAFYLCASSFRSATNEKLFFGSGTQLSVL.